These 3 T cell receptor beta chains were all obtained from the same sample, sequenced in a study of T cell responses to AZD1222 COVID-19 vaccine. This table comes from immunoSEQ multiplex PCR, and its TCRdb copy is limited to in-frame clones, with some not included. The top ten hold 3.6% of the sample, which has under 200,000 clones, approximately 94% seen once. Sample: peripheral blood, taken 28 days after the second dose of the MenACWY control vaccine. Source of these receptors: an adult who received the MenACWY meningococcal vaccine as a control.

V usage is TRBV12-3 or TRBV12-4 and J usage is TRBJ1-2; D ambiguous. V was clipped by 3 bases and J by 8 bases, with 13 bases between them. This CDR3 has 13 amino acids. The CDR3 region is CASSFLPGGGYTF. The DNA of the CDR3 is TGTGCCAGCAGTTTTCTACCCGGCGGGGGCTACACCTTC.

V usage is TRBV4-3 and J usage is TRBJ2-3; the D is unclear. From germline, CDR1 is LGHNA and CDR2 YSLEER. V lost 0 bases and J lost 0, with 10 bases in between. This CDR3 has 16 residues. The CDR3, as DNA: TGCGCCAGCAGCCAAGATTGGCGGTCTAGCACAGATACGCAGTATTTT. It codes for CASSQDWRSSTDTQYF.

The CDR3 region has the DNA TGCGCCAGCGCCGGAGGGGCCGTTGCAGATACGCAGTATTTT. Protein: CASAGGAVADTQYF. This sequence joins TRBV5-1 and TRBJ2-3; possibly TRBD2 for D (6 bases). The V and J ends lost 7 bases and 4 bases respectively, with 16 bases between them. The CDR3 loop spans 14 amino acids. Germline CDR1 reads SGHRS; CDR2 reads YFSETQ. Drawing the rest from reference TRBV5-1 and TRBJ2-3, the complete variable domain is KAGVTQTPRYLIKTRGQQVTLSCSPISGHRSVSWYQQTPGQGLQFLFEYFSETQRNKGNFPGRFSGRQFSNSRSEMNVSTLELGDSALYLCASAGGAVADTQYFGPGTRLTVL.